The sequence of this T cell receptor beta chain was determined in a study of CD4 T cells in relation to SARS-CoV-2 and coronaviruses. To note about this clone: The target antigen is unknown.

The germline V and J ends were trimmed by 6 bases and 6 bases, with 21 bases remaining between them. Germline-derived CDR1 and CDR2 are ENHRY and SYGVKD. This CDR3 region has 15 residues. The method was immunoSEQ multiplex PCR; TCRdb's version includes in-frame clones alone and lacks a portion of them. This table holds about 36,000 clones, around 80% found once. General study findings and limits: No crossreactivity against non-spike viral proteins was tested here.

V usage is TRBV10-3 and J usage is TRBJ2-7, with D possibly being TRBD2 (5 bases). The receptor comes from an adult with COVID-19. Sequenced: memory CD4+ T cells from PBMCs, cultured in vitro. In DNA form, the CDR3 reads TGTGCCATCAGATCAGCTAGGACGGACCGGGGCGAGCAGTACTTC. It specifies CAIRSARTDRGEQYF.